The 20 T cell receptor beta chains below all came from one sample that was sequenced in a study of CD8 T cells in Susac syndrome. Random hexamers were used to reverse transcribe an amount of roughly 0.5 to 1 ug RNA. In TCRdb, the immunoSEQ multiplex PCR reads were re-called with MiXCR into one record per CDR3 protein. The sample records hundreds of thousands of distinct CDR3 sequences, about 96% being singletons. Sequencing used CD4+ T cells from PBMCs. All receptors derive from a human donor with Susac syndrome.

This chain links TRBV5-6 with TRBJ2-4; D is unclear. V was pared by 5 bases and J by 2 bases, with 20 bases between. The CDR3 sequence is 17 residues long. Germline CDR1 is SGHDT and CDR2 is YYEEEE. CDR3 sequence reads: CASSWLVGEDSKNIQYF. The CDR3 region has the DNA TGTGCCAGCAGTTGGCTTGTCGGAGAAGATTCCAAAAACATTCAGTACTTC.

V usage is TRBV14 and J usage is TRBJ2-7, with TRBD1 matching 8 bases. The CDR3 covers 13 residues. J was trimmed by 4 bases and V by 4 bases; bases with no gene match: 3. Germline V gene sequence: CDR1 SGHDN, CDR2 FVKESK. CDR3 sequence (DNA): TGTGCCAGCAGCCGACAGGGGAAGTACGAGCAGTACTTC. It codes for CASSRQGKYEQYF.

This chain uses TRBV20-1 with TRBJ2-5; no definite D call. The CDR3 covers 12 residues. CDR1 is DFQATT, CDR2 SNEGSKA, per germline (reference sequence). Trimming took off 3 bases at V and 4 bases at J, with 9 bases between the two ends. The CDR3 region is CSARGKGETQYF. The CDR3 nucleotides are TGCAGTGCTAGGGGAAAGGGAGAGACCCAGTACTTC.

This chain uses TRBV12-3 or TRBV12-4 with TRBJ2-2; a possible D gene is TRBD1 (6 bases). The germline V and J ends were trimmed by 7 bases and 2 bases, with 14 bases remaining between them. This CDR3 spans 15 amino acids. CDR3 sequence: CASNLGTPNTGELFF. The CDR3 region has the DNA TGTGCCAGCAACCTCGGGACACCCAACACCGGGGAGCTGTTTTTT.

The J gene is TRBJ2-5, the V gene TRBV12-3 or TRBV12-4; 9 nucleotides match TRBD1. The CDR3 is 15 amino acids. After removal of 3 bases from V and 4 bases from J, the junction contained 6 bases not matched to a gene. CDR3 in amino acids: CASSFPGQGRETQYF. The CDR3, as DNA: TGTGCCAGCAGTTTTCCCGGACAGGGGAGAGAGACCCAGTACTTC.

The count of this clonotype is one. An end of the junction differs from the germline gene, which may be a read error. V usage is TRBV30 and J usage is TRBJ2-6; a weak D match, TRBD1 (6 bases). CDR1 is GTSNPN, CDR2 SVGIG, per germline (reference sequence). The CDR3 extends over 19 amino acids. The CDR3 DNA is TGTGCCTGGAGGGGGTATTTAGGGACATTTAGCTCTGGGGCCAACGTCCTGGCTTTC. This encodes CAWRGYLGTFSSGANVLAF. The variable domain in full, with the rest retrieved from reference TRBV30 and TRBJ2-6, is SQTIHQWPATLVQPVGSPLSLECTVEGTSNPNLYWYRQAAGRGLQLLFYSVGIGQISSEVPQNLSASRPQDRQFILSSKKLLLSDSGFYLCAWRGYLGTFSSGANVLAFGAGSRLTVL.

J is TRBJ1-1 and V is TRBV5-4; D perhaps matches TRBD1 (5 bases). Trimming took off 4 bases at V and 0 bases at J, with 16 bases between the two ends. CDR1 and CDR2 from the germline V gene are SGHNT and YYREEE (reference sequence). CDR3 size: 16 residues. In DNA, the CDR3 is TGTGCCAGCAGCCAGAACCGACAGCCGATGAACACTGAAGCTTTCTTT. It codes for CASSQNRQPMNTEAFF.

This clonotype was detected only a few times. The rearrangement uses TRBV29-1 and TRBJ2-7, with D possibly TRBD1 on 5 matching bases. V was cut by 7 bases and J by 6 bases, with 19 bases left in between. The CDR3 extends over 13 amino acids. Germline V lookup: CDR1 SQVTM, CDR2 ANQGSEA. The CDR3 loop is CSAGHKGNSEQYF. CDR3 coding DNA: TGCAGCGCAGGACATAAGGGTAATAGCGAGCAGTACTTC.

CDR3: CASSKEDDREETQYF. In DNA, the CDR3 is TGTGCCAGCAGCAAAGAGGACGACAGGGAAGAGACCCAGTACTTC. The rearrangement links TRBV21-1 to TRBJ2-5; the table's D gene call, TRBD1, was not cross checked with the DNA. TRBV21-1 is a pseudogene segment. The CDR3 extends over 15 amino acids.

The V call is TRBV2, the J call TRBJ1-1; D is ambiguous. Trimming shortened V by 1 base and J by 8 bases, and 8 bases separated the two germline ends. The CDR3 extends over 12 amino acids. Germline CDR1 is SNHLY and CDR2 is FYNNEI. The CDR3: CASSEVLAEAFF. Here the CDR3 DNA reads TGTGCCAGCAGTGAAGTTTTGGCCGAAGCTTTCTTT.

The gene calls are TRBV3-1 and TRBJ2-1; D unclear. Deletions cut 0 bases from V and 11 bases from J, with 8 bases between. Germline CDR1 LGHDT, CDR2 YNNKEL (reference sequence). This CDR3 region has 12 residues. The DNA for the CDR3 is TGTGCCAGCAGCCAAGATCATCAGAAGCAGTTCTTC. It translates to CASSQDHQKQFF.

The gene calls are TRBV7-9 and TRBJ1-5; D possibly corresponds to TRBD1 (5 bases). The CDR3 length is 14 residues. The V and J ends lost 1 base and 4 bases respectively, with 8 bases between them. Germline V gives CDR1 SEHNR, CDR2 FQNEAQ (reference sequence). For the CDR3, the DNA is TGTGCCAGCAGCTTAGAGGGGTCGAATCAGCCCCAGCATTTT. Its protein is CASSLEGSNQPQHF.

CDR3 nucleotides: TGTGCCTGGAGAGGACGGACAGGGTCGGGCTACACCTTC. Encoded protein: CAWRGRTGSGYTF. The chain carries TRBV30 and TRBJ1-2, with 8 bases fitting TRBD1. Germline values: CDR1 GTSNPN, CDR2 SVGIG (reference sequence). This CDR3 spans 13 amino acids. J lost 8 bases, V lost 3 bases, and 8 bases had no gene match.

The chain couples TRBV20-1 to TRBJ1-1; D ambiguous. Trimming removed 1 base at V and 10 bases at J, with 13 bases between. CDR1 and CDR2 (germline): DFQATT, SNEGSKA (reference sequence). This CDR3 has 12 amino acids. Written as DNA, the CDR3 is TGCAGTGCTAGAGGGGATTCCCAGGTAGCTTTCTTT. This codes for CSARGDSQVAFF.

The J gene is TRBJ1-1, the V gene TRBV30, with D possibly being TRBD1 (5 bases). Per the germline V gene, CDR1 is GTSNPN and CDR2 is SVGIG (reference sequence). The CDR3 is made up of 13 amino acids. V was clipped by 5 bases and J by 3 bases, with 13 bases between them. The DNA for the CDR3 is TGTGCCTGGCAGGGTTTTGAGGACACTGAAGCTTTCTTT. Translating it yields CAWQGFEDTEAFF.

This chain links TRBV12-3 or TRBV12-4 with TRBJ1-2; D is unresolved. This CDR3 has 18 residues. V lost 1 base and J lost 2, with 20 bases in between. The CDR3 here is CASSLVVHGPPRNYGYTF. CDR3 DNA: TGTGCCAGCAGTTTAGTAGTTCATGGGCCGCCACGCAACTATGGCTACACCTTC.

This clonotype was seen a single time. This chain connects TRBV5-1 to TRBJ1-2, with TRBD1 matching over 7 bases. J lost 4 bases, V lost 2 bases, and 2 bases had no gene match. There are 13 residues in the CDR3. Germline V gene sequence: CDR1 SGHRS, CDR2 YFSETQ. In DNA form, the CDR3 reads TGCGCCAGCAGCTTCACAGGGGCCTATGGCTACACCTTC. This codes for CASSFTGAYGYTF.

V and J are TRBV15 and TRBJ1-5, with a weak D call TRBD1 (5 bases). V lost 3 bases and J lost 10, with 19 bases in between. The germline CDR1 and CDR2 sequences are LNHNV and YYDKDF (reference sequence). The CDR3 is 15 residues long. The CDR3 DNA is TGTGCCACCAGCAGCTACCCACAGGCCTCGGGACCCCAGCATTTT. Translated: CATSSYPQASGPQHF.

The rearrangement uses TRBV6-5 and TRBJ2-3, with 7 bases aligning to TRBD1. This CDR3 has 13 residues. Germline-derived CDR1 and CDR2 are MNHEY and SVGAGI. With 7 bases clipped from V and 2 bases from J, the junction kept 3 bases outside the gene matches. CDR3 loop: CASNRGITDTQYF. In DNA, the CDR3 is TGTGCCAGCAACAGGGGAATCACAGATACGCAGTATTTT.

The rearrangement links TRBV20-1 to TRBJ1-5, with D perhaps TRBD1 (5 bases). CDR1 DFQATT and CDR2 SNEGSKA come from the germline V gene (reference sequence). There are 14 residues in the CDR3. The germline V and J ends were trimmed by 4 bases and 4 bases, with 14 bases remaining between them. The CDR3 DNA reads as TGCAGTGCTATCGGACACGCAGGGAATCAGCCCCAGCATTTT. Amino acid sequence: CSAIGHAGNQPQHF.